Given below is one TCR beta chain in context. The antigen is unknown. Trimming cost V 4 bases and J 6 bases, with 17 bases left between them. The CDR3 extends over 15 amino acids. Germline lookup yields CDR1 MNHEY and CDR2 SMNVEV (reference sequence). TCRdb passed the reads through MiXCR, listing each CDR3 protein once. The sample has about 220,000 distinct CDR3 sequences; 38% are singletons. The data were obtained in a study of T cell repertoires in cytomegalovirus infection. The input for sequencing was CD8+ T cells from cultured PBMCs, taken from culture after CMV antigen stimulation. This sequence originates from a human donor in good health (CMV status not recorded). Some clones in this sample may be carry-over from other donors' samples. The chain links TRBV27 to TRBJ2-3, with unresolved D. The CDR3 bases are TGTGCCAGCAGTTCGCCCAATACAGCCGAGGATACGCAGTATTTT. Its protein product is CASSSPNTAEDTQYF.